This is a list of T cell receptor beta chains from one sample in a study of persistence of HIV-infected CD4 T cells. No antigen is known for these receptors. This table comes from immunoSEQ multiplex PCR, and its TCRdb copy is limited to in-frame clones, with some not included. The repertoire holds about 45,000 clones, with 70% to 90% as singletons. The sample was CD4+ T cells sorted from PBMCs after approximately 18-hour stimulation, taken from a patient who received antiretroviral therapy. These receptor sequences come from an adult woman with HIV who was CMV-seropositive. Each CDR3 is given with its conserved first and last residue.

j_call: TRBJ2-1; v_call: TRBV14; cdr3_aa: CASSLGSAIGEQFF
j_call: TRBJ1-4; v_call: TRBV15; cdr3_aa: CATSRDREYNEKLFF
j_call: TRBJ2-5; v_call: TRBV7-2; cdr3_aa: CASSVTVFQETQYF
j_call: TRBJ2-4; v_call: TRBV14; cdr3_aa: CASSQDPSGLQNF
j_call: TRBJ2-3; v_call: TRBV7-2; cdr3_aa: CASSFGNTGSTDTQYF
j_call: TRBJ2-1; v_call: TRBV7-3; cdr3_aa: CASSLGVGVEQFF
j_call: TRBJ2-7; v_call: TRBV30; cdr3_aa: CAWSVLAYEQYF
j_call: TRBJ2-2; v_call: TRBV11-3; cdr3_aa: CASSLDRTGGELFF
j_call: TRBJ1-1; v_call: TRBV4-1; cdr3_aa: CASSQDGGTEAFF
j_call: TRBJ1-6; v_call: TRBV19; cdr3_aa: CASRSDRDNSPLHF
j_call: TRBJ2-7; v_call: TRBV12-5; cdr3_aa: CASGLGGNYEQYF
j_call: TRBJ1-4; v_call: TRBV14; cdr3_aa: CASSQDKDNLREKLFF
j_call: TRBJ2-2; v_call: TRBV2; cdr3_aa: CASSVFWRGNTGELFF
j_call: TRBJ1-1; v_call: TRBV10-3; cdr3_aa: CAIRPRDSMNTEAFF
j_call: TRBJ1-4; v_call: TRBV4-2; cdr3_aa: CASSQARGANEKLFF
j_call: TRBJ1-1; v_call: TRBV5-1; cdr3_aa: CASRETGRDTEAFF
j_call: TRBJ1-3; v_call: TRBV6-2/TRBV6-3; cdr3_aa: CASSSPGQGAYTIYF
j_call: TRBJ1-1; v_call: TRBV15; cdr3_aa: CATSRDLPVMNTEAFF
j_call: TRBJ1-5; v_call: TRBV6-2/TRBV6-3; cdr3_aa: CASSYGGIGNQPQHF
j_call: TRBJ2-7; v_call: TRBV20-1; cdr3_aa: CSASMRLAGDEQYF
j_call: TRBJ2-5; v_call: TRBV25-1; cdr3_aa: CASSESTGWQETQYF
j_call: TRBJ1-1; v_call: TRBV13; cdr3_aa: CASSLQGISEAFF
j_call: TRBJ1-4; v_call: TRBV25-1; cdr3_aa: CASSDAGGSYEKLFF
j_call: TRBJ1-6; v_call: TRBV5-4; cdr3_aa: CASSRDRFNSPLHF
j_call: TRBJ2-7; v_call: TRBV27; cdr3_aa: CASSRLAGSYEQYF
j_call: TRBJ2-5; v_call: TRBV18; cdr3_aa: CASSLSEAQETQYF
j_call: TRBJ1-1; v_call: TRBV30; cdr3_aa: CAWSMGPMNTEAFF
j_call: TRBJ2-1; v_call: TRBV12-3/TRBV12-4; cdr3_aa: CASSFRVGEQFF
j_call: TRBJ2-3; v_call: TRBV7-8; cdr3_aa: CASSPQGAFGTDTQYF
j_call: TRBJ1-5; v_call: TRBV19; cdr3_aa: CASRTRQTSNQPQHF
j_call: TRBJ2-2; v_call: TRBV3-1/TRBV3-2; cdr3_aa: CASSSGGGVNTGELFF
j_call: TRBJ2-1; v_call: TRBV28; cdr3_aa: CATTKSGSPNNEQFF
j_call: TRBJ1-4; v_call: TRBV5-4; cdr3_aa: CASSSGGAGEKLFF
j_call: TRBJ2-2; v_call: TRBV29-1; cdr3_aa: CSVRRQGQSPDTGELFF
j_call: TRBJ2-7; v_call: TRBV9; cdr3_aa: CASSVNAGELDEQYF
j_call: TRBJ2-3; v_call: TRBV6-4; cdr3_aa: CASSQMGTRGADTQYF
j_call: TRBJ1-2; v_call: TRBV5-1; cdr3_aa: CASSPSMANYGYTF
j_call: TRBJ1-2; v_call: TRBV12-3/TRBV12-4; cdr3_aa: CASTEQGASGYTF
j_call: TRBJ1-1; v_call: TRBV30; cdr3_aa: CAWKRGVNTEAFF
j_call: TRBJ1-2; v_call: TRBV7-6; cdr3_aa: CASSLQAMEGYTF
j_call: TRBJ1-2; v_call: TRBV5-1; cdr3_aa: CASSLERGAGGYTF
j_call: TRBJ2-1; v_call: TRBV5-5; cdr3_aa: CASSLGGDNEQFF
j_call: TRBJ1-1; v_call: TRBV7-2; cdr3_aa: CASSLRHMNTEAFF
j_call: TRBJ1-2; v_call: TRBV12-5; cdr3_aa: CASGLDNYGYTF
j_call: TRBJ2-5; v_call: TRBV27; cdr3_aa: CASSESSEVTQYF
j_call: TRBJ1-1; v_call: TRBV7-3; cdr3_aa: CASSPTGGMNTEAFF